The rows below give T cell receptor beta chains drawn from one sample of a study of cytomegalovirus exposure and HLA in healthy donors. The method was immunoSEQ multiplex PCR; TCRdb's version includes in-frame clones alone and lacks a portion of them. This table has about 130,000 clones, about two thirds appearing once. The sample consisted of PBMCs. The source of these receptors is a woman in her sixties in good health and CMV-seropositive. The CDR3 runs from the conserved cysteine through the conserved F or W. A D gene is named only where the DNA matches it firmly. The size of a clone is reported for some rows only, either as once, few or many, or as a class for expanded clones.

size	J	D	V	CDR3	DNA
NA	TRBJ2-5	TRBD2	TRBV7-7	CASSPRTSGGPDF	TGTGCCAGCAGCCCCCGGACTAGCGGGGGCCCTGACTTC
once	TRBJ2-3	NA	TRBV7-2	CASSFPTSGTDTQYF	TGTGCCAGCAGCTTCCCGACCAGCGGCACAGATACGCAGTATTTT
NA	TRBJ2-3	NA	TRBV5-1	CASSSTGPDTQYF	TGCGCCAGCAGCTCAACAGGGCCCGATACGCAGTATTTT
few	TRBJ2-5	NA	TRBV27	CASRPRASGETQYF	TGTGCCAGCAGACCCAGGGCCTCTGGGGAGACCCAGTACTTC
NA	TRBJ1-1	TRBD1	TRBV29-1	CSVEETGDLEAFF	TGCAGCGTTGAGGAAACAGGGGATCTTGAAGCTTTCTTT
NA	TRBJ2-5	NA	TRBV7-9	CSSRAVQETQYF	TGTTCCAGCAGGGCAGTTCAAGAGACCCAGTACTTC
NA	TRBJ1-1	NA	TRBV4-1	CASSQEVGPVGTEAFF	TGCGCCAGCAGCCAAGAGGTGGGCCCGGTGGGCACTGAAGCTTTCTTT
NA	TRBJ2-7	TRBD1	TRBV10-3	CAIRRTGTNEQYF	TGTGCCATCCGAAGGACAGGGACCAACGAGCAGTACTTC
NA	TRBJ2-1	TRBD2	TRBV5-4	CASSWASGVNNEQFF	TGTGCCAGCAGCTGGGCTAGCGGGGTCAACAATGAGCAGTTCTTC
once	TRBJ1-1	NA	TRBV19	CASSIRGGGSAVAEAFF	TGTGCCAGTAGTATTAGGGGGGGCGGGTCAGCCGTGGCTGAAGCTTTCTTT
NA	TRBJ1-6	TRBD1	TRBV6-5	CASRSDRDNSPLHF	TGTGCCAGCAGGTCCGACAGGGATAATTCACCCCTCCACTTT
once	TRBJ2-7	TRBD1	TRBV28	CASSKPGQGTHEQYF	TGTGCCAGCAGTAAACCGGGACAGGGGACCCACGAGCAGTACTTC
few	TRBJ2-7	TRBD2	TRBV19	CASSVGTRASYEQYF	TGTGCCAGTAGTGTAGGGACTAGAGCTTCCTACGAGCAGTACTTC
NA	TRBJ2-5	TRBD1	TRBV27	CASSPGQGGETQYF	TGTGCCAGCAGTCCTGGACAGGGGGGAGAGACCCAGTACTTC
NA	TRBJ2-3	NA	TRBV5-4	CASSFTTDTQYF	TGTGCCAGCAGCTTCACTACAGATACGCAGTATTTT
few	TRBJ2-5	NA	TRBV2	CASNIGTTETQYF	TGTGCCAGCAATATAGGGACAACCGAGACCCAGTACTTC
few	TRBJ1-4	NA	TRBV6-1	CASSEASRGIGKLFF	TGTGCCAGCAGTGAAGCGTCAAGGGGTATCGGAAAACTGTTTTTT
NA	TRBJ2-5	TRBD2	TRBV6-1	CASSAGLAGEETQYF	TGTGCCAGCAGTGCTGGACTAGCGGGGGAAGAGACCCAGTACTTC
NA	TRBJ2-3	NA	TRBV4-1	CASSQDARRGAGTDTQYF	TGCGCCAGCAGCCAAGATGCCCGACGGGGGGCTGGCACAGATACGCAGTATTTT
NA	TRBJ2-7	TRBD2	TRBV29-1	CSVEGGENYEQYF	TGCAGCGTTGAGGGAGGGGAGAACTACGAGCAGTACTTC
NA	TRBJ2-5	TRBD2	TRBV5-4	CASRLPGGPKETQYF	TGTGCCAGCAGATTACCGGGGGGGCCTAAGGAGACCCAGTACTTC
NA	TRBJ1-2	TRBD1	TRBV10-3	CAISEPGQSIYGYTF	TGTGCCATCAGTGAGCCGGGACAGTCTATCTATGGCTACACCTTC
NA	TRBJ1-1	NA	TRBV7-7	CASSPFEGGTEAFF	TGTGCCAGCAGCCCCTTTGAGGGGGGGACTGAAGCTTTCTTT
NA	TRBJ1-4	NA	TRBV6-6	CASSFDTADEKLFF	TGTGCCAGCAGTTTCGACACCGCTGATGAAAAACTGTTTTTT
NA	TRBJ2-5	TRBD1	TRBV4-1	CASSQGPGQGEGAQETQYF	TGCGCCAGCAGCCAAGGGCCGGGACAGGGGGAAGGAGCCCAAGAGACCCAGTACTTC
NA	TRBJ2-2	TRBD1	TRBV6-5	CASSFNRGPGELFF	TGTGCCAGCAGTTTTAACAGGGGGCCCGGGGAGCTGTTTTTT
few	TRBJ2-3	NA	TRBV28	CASSLHRGRADTQYF	TGTGCCAGCAGTTTGCACAGGGGGAGGGCAGATACGCAGTATTTT
NA	TRBJ2-3	NA	TRBV5-1	CASSLESDTQYF	TGCGCCAGCAGCTTAGAGTCAGATACGCAGTATTTT
NA	TRBJ1-2	NA	TRBV29-1	CSVPHGHYGYTF	TGCAGCGTCCCCCATGGGCACTATGGCTACACCTTC
NA	TRBJ1-3	NA	TRBV5-1	CASSLAQDSGNTIYF	TGCGCCAGCAGCTTGGCGCAGGACTCTGGAAACACCATATATTTT
NA	TRBJ2-7	TRBD2	TRBV7-9	CASSGTSGAYEQYF	TGTGCCAGCAGCGGGACTAGCGGTGCCTACGAGCAGTACTTC
NA	TRBJ2-1	NA	TRBV19	CASSIANWQFF	TGTGCCAGTAGTATAGCGAACTGGCAGTTCTTC
few	TRBJ2-2	TRBD1	TRBV6-5	CASSYSTGHTGELFF	TGTGCCAGCAGTTATTCGACAGGGCACACCGGGGAGCTGTTTTTT
NA	TRBJ2-3	TRBD2	TRBV7-2	CASSLGGGAGTDTQYF	TGTGCCAGCAGCTTGGGCGGGGGGGCCGGCACAGATACGCAGTATTTT
NA	TRBJ2-2	NA	TRBV5-1	CASSLAGSNTGELFF	TGCGCCAGCAGCTTGGCGGGTAGCAACACCGGGGAGCTGTTTTTT
NA	TRBJ1-3	NA	TRBV9	CASSVAIGEAGNTIYF	TGTGCCAGCAGCGTAGCGATAGGGGAGGCTGGAAACACCATATATTTT
NA	TRBJ2-7	TRBD1	TRBV10-3	CAISPTGVGSYEQYF	TGTGCCATCAGCCCGACAGGGGTAGGGTCCTACGAGCAGTACTTC
few	TRBJ1-4	TRBD1	TRBV5-6	CASSLEAGGGEKLFF	TGTGCCAGCAGCTTGGAAGCAGGGGGCGGTGAAAAACTGTTTTTT
NA	TRBJ2-1	TRBD1	TRBV6-6	CASRTGTGGNEQFF	TGTGCCAGCAGAACCGGGACAGGTGGGAATGAGCAGTTCTTC
NA	TRBJ1-6	NA	TRBV4-1	CASSQERIASWALHF	TGCGCCAGCAGCCAAGAGCGGATCGCCTCTTGGGCCCTCCACTTT
NA	TRBJ1-1	NA	TRBV16	CASTPGYTEAFF	TGTGCCAGCACCCCCGGGTACACTGAAGCTTTCTTT